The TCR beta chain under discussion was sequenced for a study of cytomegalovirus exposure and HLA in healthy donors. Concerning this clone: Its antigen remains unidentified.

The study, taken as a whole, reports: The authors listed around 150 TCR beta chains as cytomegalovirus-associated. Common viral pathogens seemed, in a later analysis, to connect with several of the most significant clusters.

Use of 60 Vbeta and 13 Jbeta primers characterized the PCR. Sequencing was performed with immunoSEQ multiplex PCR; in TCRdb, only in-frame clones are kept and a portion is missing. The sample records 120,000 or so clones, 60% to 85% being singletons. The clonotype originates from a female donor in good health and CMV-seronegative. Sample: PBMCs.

CDR3 sequence (DNA): TGTGCCATCCGGAGTCCGGAGTCCGCAGATACGCAGTATTTT. This translates into CAIRSPESADTQYF. The chain uses TRBV10-3 and TRBJ2-3, with no clear D. Germline lookup yields CDR1 ENHRY and CDR2 SYGVKD. CDR3 length equals 14 residues. Trimming took off 8 bases at V and 4 bases at J, with 16 bases between the two ends.